This is a list of T cell receptor beta chains from one sample in a study of CD8+CD57+ T cells in acquired aplastic anemia. TCRdb reprocessed the reads with MiXCR, giving one entry per CDR3 protein. Of approximately 300,000 distinct CDR3 sequences listed, roughly 59% are singletons. The sequencing input was sorted CD4+, CD8+, or CD8+CD57+ T cells (not recorded which) from PBMCs. All receptors derive from a human donor with aplastic anemia. Both conserved end residues are part of each CDR3. The D gene is left open where the match is weak. Size values are once, few and many counts, or a class for expanded clones, and some rows have none.

CDR3 | DNA | J | size | V | D
CATSARRGDEQFF | TGTGCCACCAGTGCCCGGAGGGGCGATGAGCAGTTCTTC | TRBJ2-1 | NA | TRBV24-1 | NA
CASSPWDRARNEQFF | TGTGCCAGCAGCCCGTGGGACAGGGCTCGGAATGAGCAGTTCTTC | TRBJ2-1 | NA | TRBV7-2 | TRBD1
CATSRGTTVSGYTF | TGTGCCACCAGCAGGGGAACGACAGTTTCAGGCTACACCTTC | TRBJ1-2 | NA | TRBV15 | NA
CASRGLATSYNEQFF | TGTGCCAGCAGGGGACTAGCGACCTCCTACAATGAGCAGTTCTTC | TRBJ2-1 | few | TRBV7-9 | TRBD2
CASSMGDRALQPEAFF | TGTGCCAGTAGTATGGGTGACAGGGCCCTCCAACCTGAAGCTTTCTTT | TRBJ1-1 | NA | TRBV19 | TRBD1
CATSRPDQGRDTQYF | TGTGCCACCAGCAGACCTGACCAGGGCCGAGATACGCAGTATTTT | TRBJ2-3 | NA | TRBV15 | NA
CASSLTGTNQPQYF | TGTGCCAGCAGCCTGACAGGAACCAATCAGCCCCAGTACTTC | TRBJ2-5 | NA | TRBV7-9 | NA
CASTPAGSWTEAFF | TGTGCCAGCACCCCGGCAGGGAGTTGGACTGAAGCTTTCTTT | TRBJ1-1 | NA | TRBV12-3/TRBV12-4 | NA
CASSPGSGVALF | TGTGCCAGCAGCCCTGGGTCGGGTGTAGCTCTCTTT | TRBJ1-1 | NA | TRBV7-8 | NA
CASSLNEDGEAFF | TGCGCCAGCAGCTTAAACGAGGACGGTGAAGCTTTCTTT | TRBJ1-1 | NA | TRBV5-1 | NA
CASSEGETQYF | TGTGCCAGCAGTGAGGGGGAGACCCAGTACTTC | TRBJ2-5 | many | TRBV2 | NA
CASSSGLALYEQYF | TGTGCCAGTAGCTCGGGACTAGCGTTATACGAGCAGTACTTC | TRBJ2-7 | NA | TRBV9 | TRBD2
CAISETGEYEQFF | TGTGCCATCAGTGAAACCGGGGAGTATGAGCAGTTCTTC | TRBJ2-1 | many | TRBV10-3 | NA
CASRIGDSTNYGYTF | TGTGCCAGCAGAATCGGGGACAGTACTAACTATGGCTACACCTTC | TRBJ1-2 | many | TRBV6-1 | TRBD1
CASSLDPGQGQQYF | TGTGCCAGCAGCCTCGACCCGGGACAGGGTCAGCAGTACTTC | TRBJ2-7 | NA | TRBV9 | TRBD1
CASSEAPLDKDSPLHF | TGTGCCAGCAGTGAGGCCCCTTTGGACAAAGATTCACCCCTCCACTTT | TRBJ1-6 | once | TRBV25-1 | NA
CASSSTVNEQFF | TGTGCCAGCAGCTCGACAGTCAATGAGCAGTTCTTC | TRBJ2-1 | NA | TRBV13 | NA
CASSLGKGFTEAFF | TGTGCCAGCAGCTTGGGGAAGGGGTTCACTGAAGCTTTCTTT | TRBJ1-1 | NA | TRBV7-8 | NA
CASSPTGEWARGNEKLFF | TGTGCCAGCAGTCCTACGGGGGAGTGGGCCAGGGGAAATGAAAAACTGTTTTTT | TRBJ1-4 | NA | TRBV2 | NA
CASSDSKAGRTDTQYF | TGTGCCAGCAGTGACTCGAAAGCGGGGCGCACAGATACGCAGTATTTT | TRBJ2-3 | many | TRBV6-4 | TRBD2
CSVGEWGENYGYTF | TGCAGCGTCGGTGAGTGGGGCGAGAACTATGGCTACACCTTC | TRBJ1-2 | NA | TRBV29-1 | NA
CSVGGTGGNILTEAFF | TGCAGCGTTGGAGGGACAGGGGGCAATATTTTAACTGAAGCTTTCTTT | TRBJ1-1 | NA | TRBV29-1 | TRBD1
CASSDYNEQYF | TGTGCCAGCAGCGACTACAATGAGCAGTATTTT | TRBJ2-3 | NA | TRBV7-3 | NA
CASRESPGLGTGELFF | TGTGCCAGCAGGGAATCCCCAGGACTCGGCACCGGGGAGCTGTTTTTT | TRBJ2-2 | many | TRBV9 | NA
CASAQGTGGYGYTF | TGCGCCAGCGCACAAGGGACAGGGGGCTATGGCTACACCTTC | TRBJ1-2 | NA | TRBV10-2 | TRBD1
CASSQRDSDYEQYF | TGTGCCAGCAGCCAACGCGACAGCGATTACGAGCAGTACTTC | TRBJ2-7 | once | TRBV7-2 | NA
CASSPTGAGTGELFF | TGCGCCAGCAGCCCTACAGGGGCCGGCACCGGGGAGCTGTTTTTT | TRBJ2-2 | NA | TRBV5-1 | TRBD1
CSARVSGRQPYEQYF | TGCAGTGCTAGAGTCTCCGGGAGGCAGCCCTACGAGCAGTACTTC | TRBJ2-7 | NA | TRBV20-1 | TRBD2
CASSLGTGGAEAFF | TGTGCCAGCAGCTTAGGGACAGGGGGCGCGGAAGCTTTCTTT | TRBJ1-1 | NA | TRBV7-9 | TRBD1
CATSRTGTSGSMHEQFF | TGTGCCACCAGCAGAACCGGGACTAGCGGGAGTATGCATGAGCAGTTCTTC | TRBJ2-1 | NA | TRBV15 | TRBD2
CASSLGEAGASGELFF | TGCGCCAGCAGCTTGGGTGAAGCGGGAGCCTCCGGGGAGCTGTTTTTT | TRBJ2-2 | NA | TRBV5-1 | TRBD2
CASSNPGLADIEQFF | TGTGCCAGCAGCAACCCGGGACTAGCGGATATCGAGCAGTTCTTC | TRBJ2-1 | NA | TRBV11-2 | TRBD2
CASSFEGGTIGEQFF | TGTGCCAGCAGCTTTGAGGGAGGCACAATAGGTGAGCAGTTCTTC | TRBJ2-1 | NA | TRBV7-2 | NA
CASSYSRVNTEAFF | TGTGCCAGCAGTTACTCCAGGGTGAACACTGAAGCTTTCTTT | TRBJ1-1 | many | TRBV6-5 | NA
CASSYSIPGTSSPLHF | TGTGCCAGCAGTTACTCGATCCCGGGGACCAGTTCACCCCTCCACTTT | TRBJ1-6 | many | TRBV6-5 | NA
CATGRTSGNTDTQYF | TGTGCCACCGGGAGGACTAGCGGGAATACAGATACGCAGTATTTT | TRBJ2-3 | few | TRBV2 | TRBD2
CASSPPNRVTNEKLFF | TGTGCCAGCTCACCGCCAAACAGGGTCACTAATGAAAAACTGTTTTTT | TRBJ1-4 | few | TRBV18 | NA
CATSSAVSGDEQFF | TGTGCCACCAGCAGCGCTGTTAGTGGGGATGAGCAGTTCTTC | TRBJ2-1 | few | TRBV15 | NA
CASSIPGETQYF | TGTGCCAGTAGTATCCCTGGTGAGACCCAGTACTTC | TRBJ2-5 | many | TRBV19 | NA
CASSSLDWIYEQYF | TGTGCCAGCAGTAGCCTAGACTGGATCTACGAGCAGTACTTC | TRBJ2-7 | NA | TRBV2 | NA
CASSLGGQGGGYTF | TGTGCCAGCAGCTTGGGGGGACAGGGGGGTGGCTACACCTTC | TRBJ1-2 | many | TRBV11-2 | TRBD1
CSASSTDGNQPQHF | TGCAGTGCTAGTAGTACAGATGGCAATCAGCCCCAGCATTTT | TRBJ1-5 | many | TRBV20-1 | NA
CASSFRRDLQYF | TGTGCCAGCAGTTTCCGGAGGGACCTGCAGTACTTC | TRBJ2-7 | NA | TRBV12-3/TRBV12-4 | NA
CASSSSVTDTQYF | TGTGCCAGCAGCAGCTCAGTCACAGATACGCAGTATTTT | TRBJ2-3 | many | TRBV5-8 | NA
CASSSGTVQVTEAFF | TGCGCCAGCAGCTCTGGGACCGTCCAGGTCACCGAAGCTTTCTTT | TRBJ1-1 | NA | TRBV5-1 | NA
CASSTGTENSPLHF | TGTGCCAGCAGCACCGGGACAGAAAATTCACCCCTCCACTTT | TRBJ1-6 | many | TRBV5-5 | TRBD1
CSASGLQNTGELFF | TGCAGTGCTTCAGGGCTTCAGAACACCGGGGAGCTGTTTTTT | TRBJ2-2 | NA | TRBV20-1 | NA
CASGRQAMNTEAFF | TGTGCCAGCGGACGACAGGCGATGAACACTGAAGCTTTCTTT | TRBJ1-1 | many | TRBV12-3/TRBV12-4 | NA
CASSLVRPEQFF | TGTGCCAGCAGCTTAGTCCGGCCCGAGCAGTTCTTC | TRBJ2-1 | once | TRBV7-9 | NA
CASSIEYRGAGETQYF | TGTGCCAGTAGTATAGAATACAGGGGGGCCGGGGAGACCCAGTACTTC | TRBJ2-5 | NA | TRBV19 | TRBD1
CASSQPGENTEAFF | TGTGCCAGCAGCCAACCTGGGGAGAACACTGAAGCTTTCTTT | TRBJ1-1 | many | TRBV6-1 | NA
CAISESGRYGYTF | TGTGCCATCAGTGAGTCAGGGCGTTATGGCTACACCTTC | TRBJ1-2 | NA | TRBV10-3 | NA
CASSRGGYASEQYF | TGTGCCAGCAGCCGTGGGGGTTACGCCTCCGAGCAGTACTTC | TRBJ2-7 | many | TRBV11-2 | NA
CASSQRRDQETQYF | TGCGCCAGCAGCCAACGCCGGGACCAAGAGACCCAGTACTTC | TRBJ2-5 | NA | TRBV4-3 | NA